This T cell receptor (beta chain) is from a study of blood T cell repertoires in COVID-19. J lost 0 bases, V lost 2 bases, and 3 bases had no gene match. This CDR3 spans 15 amino acids. Germline V gene data show CDR1 as KGHSH and CDR2 as LQKENI. This clone was detected once. Libraries were prepared by immunoSEQ multiplex PCR; TCRdb keeps only in-frame clonotypes and omits some of them. There are some 350,000 clones in the sample; about 90% occur only once, and approximately 7.4% lies in the top ten. This sequence originates from a woman between 65 and 79 years old with COVID-19, enrolled during active disease. The chain joins TRBV18 to TRBJ2-5, with TRBD2 identical over 7 bases. Sequencing input: peripheral blood. The CDR3 coding sequence is TGTGCCAGCTCACCAGAGGCGGGGGACCAAGAGACCCAGTACTTC. Translated, it gives CASSPEAGDQETQYF.